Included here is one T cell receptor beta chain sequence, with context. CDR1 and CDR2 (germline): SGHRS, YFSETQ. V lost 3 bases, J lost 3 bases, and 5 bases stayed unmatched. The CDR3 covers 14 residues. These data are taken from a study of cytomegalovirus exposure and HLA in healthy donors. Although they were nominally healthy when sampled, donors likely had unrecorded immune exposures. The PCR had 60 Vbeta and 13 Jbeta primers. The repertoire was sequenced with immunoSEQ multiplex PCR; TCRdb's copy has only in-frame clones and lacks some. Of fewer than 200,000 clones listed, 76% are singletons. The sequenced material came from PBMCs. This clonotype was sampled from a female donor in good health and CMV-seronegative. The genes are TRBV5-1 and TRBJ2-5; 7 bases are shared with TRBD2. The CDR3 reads CASSSSLAEETQYF. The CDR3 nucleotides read TGCGCCAGCAGCTCCAGTCTAGCGGAAGAGACCCAGTACTTC.